The present entry profiles one TCR beta chain with its context. This specimen belongs to a study of STAT5B mutations in CD4+ large granular lymphocyte leukemia. The repertoire was sequenced with immunoSEQ multiplex PCR; TCRdb's copy has only in-frame clones and lacks some. The sample yields some 41,000 clones, roughly 76% seen once. This CDR3 is 14 amino acids long. Germline V CDR1 and CDR2: SGDLS, YYNGEE. Trimming took off 0 bases at V and 7 bases at J, with 11 bases between the two ends. The receptor comes from a human donor in good health. The chain links TRBV9 to TRBJ1-5, with D possibly TRBD1 on 5 matching bases. The source material was CD4+ T cells from blood buffy coats. The DNA of the CDR3 is TGTGCCAGCAGCGTAGGCCAGGGAGAACAGCCCCAGCATTTT. Amino acids: CASSVGQGEQPQHF.